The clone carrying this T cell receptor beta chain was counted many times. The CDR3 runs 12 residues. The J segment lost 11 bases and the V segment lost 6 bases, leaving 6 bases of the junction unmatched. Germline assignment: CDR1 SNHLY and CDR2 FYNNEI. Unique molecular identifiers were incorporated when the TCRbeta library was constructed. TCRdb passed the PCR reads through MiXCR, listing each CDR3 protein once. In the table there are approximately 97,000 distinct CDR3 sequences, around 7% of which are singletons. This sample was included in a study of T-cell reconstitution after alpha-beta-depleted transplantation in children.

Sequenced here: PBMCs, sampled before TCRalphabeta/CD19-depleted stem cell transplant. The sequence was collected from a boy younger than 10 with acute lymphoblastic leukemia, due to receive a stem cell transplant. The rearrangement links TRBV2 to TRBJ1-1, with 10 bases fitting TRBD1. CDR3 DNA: TGTGCCAGCAGCGGGACAGGGGTCTTGGCTTTCTTT. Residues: CASSGTGVLAFF.